One sample yielded the 20 T cell receptor beta chains listed below, sequenced in a study of blood T cell repertoires in COVID-19. Only in-frame clones appear in the TCRdb table, and some are missing; sequencing was by immunoSEQ multiplex PCR. The repertoire holds about 45,000 clones, with more than 75% as singletons. The sequenced material came from peripheral blood. These TCRs come from a man aged 70-80 years with acute or convalescent COVID-19.

This chain links TRBV6-2 or TRBV6-3 with TRBJ2-1, with 9 bases lining up with TRBD2. Losses at the gene ends were 8 bases for V and 12 bases for J; bases not matched to a gene: 11. Germline CDR1 reads MNHEY; CDR2 reads SVGEGT. The CDR3 covers 13 residues. In nucleotides, the CDR3 is TGTGCCAGCGGCCTAGCGGGGAGAGTGGGGCAGTTCTTC. Protein: CASGLAGRVGQFF.

V gene TRBV10-3 combines with J gene TRBJ2-2; maybe TRBD2 (7 bases). Germline V gives CDR1 ENHRY, CDR2 SYGVKD. CDR3 length: 17 residues. Trimming stripped 1 base from V and 4 bases from J, with 16 bases between. In DNA, the CDR3 is TGTGCCATCAGTGAGTGGAGGGGAGGGGGTCCCACCGGGGAGCTGTTTTTT. Its translation is CAISEWRGGGPTGELFF.

This chain joins TRBV7-2 and TRBJ1-1; D is perhaps TRBD1 (5 bases). CDR3 length: 13 amino acids. V shed 1 base and J shed 6 bases, with 9 bases lying between them. CDR1 is SGHTA, CDR2 FQGNSA, per germline. CDR3 loop: CASSLGGRSEAFF. In DNA form, the CDR3 reads TGTGCCAGCAGCTTAGGGGGGAGGTCTGAAGCTTTCTTT. The full variable domain, with the rest looked up from reference TRBV7-2 and TRBJ1-1, is GAGVSQSPSNKVTEKGKDVELRCDPISGHTALYWYRQSLGQGLEFLIYFQGNSAPDKSGLPSDRFSAERTGGSVSTLTIQRTQQEDSAVYLCASSLGGRSEAFFGQGTRLTVV.

This clone occurred a few times. The gene calls are TRBV19 and TRBJ1-1; TRBD1 might be the D (5 bases). The CDR3 has 14 amino acids. V was trimmed by 7 bases and J by 1 base, leaving 13 bases between them. Germline CDR1 and CDR2: LNHDA and SQIVND (reference sequence). The CDR3 region is CASTTTGGNTEAFF. DNA of the CDR3: TGTGCCAGTACAACTACAGGCGGGAACACTGAAGCTTTCTTT.

The chain recombines TRBV7-3 with TRBJ1-1, with 7 bases fitting TRBD1. Germline V gene sequence: CDR1 SGHTA, CDR2 FQGTGA. The CDR3 consists of 15 residues. The ends lost 0 bases at V and 5 bases at J; junction bases unmatched: 6. CDR3 loop: CASSLTVGGATEAFF. The CDR3 coding sequence is TGTGCCAGCAGCTTAACGGTAGGGGGCGCGACTGAAGCTTTCTTT.

The J gene is TRBJ2-2, the V gene TRBV30, with 9 bases fitting TRBD1. V gave up 4 bases and J gave up 7 bases; unmatched junction bases: 13. Germline V gene sequence: CDR1 GTSNPN, CDR2 SVGIG (reference sequence). The CDR3 runs to 16 residues. The CDR3 sequence: CAWTTTGGASVGELFF. In DNA, the CDR3 is TGTGCCTGGACTACAACAGGGGGCGCGAGCGTCGGGGAGCTGTTTTTT.

J is TRBJ1-2 and V is TRBV5-5, with no clear D. Germline CDR1 and CDR2: SGHKS and YYEKEE (reference sequence). Trimming cost V 0 bases and J 4 bases, with 13 bases left between them. CDR3 length: 15 residues. CDR3 sequence: CASSLVRGASYGYTF. CDR3 sequence (DNA): TGTGCCAGCAGCTTGGTGCGGGGAGCAAGCTATGGCTACACCTTC.

This clone has only one observation. The rearrangement uses TRBV7-5 and TRBJ1-1; the D call in the table, TRBD1, was not verified against the DNA. TRBV7-5 has pseudogene status. The CDR3 sequence is 15 residues long. The CDR3 region has the DNA TGTGTCAGAAGCCCTACATGGGGGCAGGACACTGAAGCTTTCTTT. Translated: CVRSPTWGQDTEAFF.

This rearrangement joins TRBV19 to TRBJ1-2, with 7 bases identical to TRBD1. Looked up from germline, CDR1 is LNHDA and CDR2 is SQIVND (reference sequence). Losses at the gene ends were 7 bases for V and 6 bases for J; bases not matched to a gene: 8. The CDR3 has 13 residues. Here the CDR3 DNA reads TGTGCCAGTAAGGAGACAGGGAGGAATGGCTACACCTTC. Amino acid sequence: CASKETGRNGYTF.

CDR3 sequence reads: CASSEEVRGSYGYTF. CDR3 bases: TGTGCCAGCAGTGAAGAAGTCAGGGGAAGCTATGGCTACACCTTC. The V gene is TRBV6-1, the J gene TRBJ1-2, with a tentative D call TRBD1 (6 bases). The CDR3 loop spans 15 amino acids. Germline V gene lookup returns CDR1 MNHNS and CDR2 SASEGT. V was pared by 1 base and J by 4 bases, with 13 bases between.

The chain is built from TRBV2 and TRBJ2-5; possibly TRBD1 for D (6 bases). Trimming left V 6 bases short and J 1 base short, with 18 bases between. This CDR3 spans 16 amino acids. Germline CDR1 is SNHLY and CDR2 is FYNNEI. This CDR3 reads CASSPRSRTAQETQYF. CDR3 in DNA: TGTGCCAGCAGCCCTCGTTCTAGGACAGCCCAAGAGACCCAGTACTTC.

The chain joins TRBV27 to TRBJ2-1, with 11 bases that match TRBD2. The CDR3 is 15 amino acids. CDR1 MNHEY and CDR2 SMNVEV come from the germline V gene (reference sequence). J gave up 6 bases and V 5 bases, and 6 bases lay outside the gene matches. DNA of the CDR3: TGTGCCAGCAGTCTAGCGGGGGGCGGCTTCAATGAGCAGTTCTTC. Translating gives CASSLAGGGFNEQFF.

This chain links TRBV12-3 or TRBV12-4 with TRBJ1-2; D remains ambiguous. With 5 bases removed from V and 4 bases from J, the gap between germline ends came to 11 bases. The CDR3 is 13 residues long. In DNA, the CDR3 is TGTGCCAGCAGTGGTGGTAGTGGCTATGGCTACACCTTC. Amino acids: CASSGGSGYGYTF.

The chain is built from TRBV29-1 and TRBJ1-5; the match to TRBD1 covers 8 bases. V lost 6 bases, J lost 9 bases, and 10 bases stayed unmatched. The CDR3 length is 13 residues. Germline assignment: CDR1 SQVTM and CDR2 ANQGSEA. CDR3 nucleotides: TGCAGCGTGTGGACAGGGCTGGGGGGGCCCCAGCATTTT. This sequence encodes CSVWTGLGGPQHF.

This clone has a single count. This chain connects TRBV6-4 to TRBJ2-4, with D tentatively TRBD2 (5 bases). The CDR3 is 16 residues long. V was trimmed by 0 bases and J by 1 base, leaving 10 bases between them. Looked up from germline, CDR1 is MRHNA and CDR2 is SNTAGT. The CDR3 DNA follows: TGTGCCAGCAGTGACTCATTACGGGGTGCCAAAAACATTCAGTACTTC. Amino acids: CASSDSLRGAKNIQYF.

The genes are TRBV6-5 and TRBJ1-6; D is uncertain. Germline lookup yields CDR1 MNHEY and CDR2 SVGAGI. V dropped 5 bases and J dropped 8 bases, with 10 bases sitting between them. The CDR3 spans 13 residues. The CDR3 DNA is TGTGCCAGCAGTCCTGGCAAATATTCACCCCTCCACTTT. The encoded protein is CASSPGKYSPLHF.

J is TRBJ1-2 and V is TRBV3-1 (or the pseudogene TRBV3-2); TRBD1 aligns across 12 bases. V was pared by 1 base and J by 3 bases, with 3 bases of the junction left unmatched. CDR3 length: 16 amino acids. CDR1 LGHDT and CDR2 YNNKEL come from the germline V gene (reference sequence). The CDR3 DNA follows: TGTGCCAGCAGCCAAGTGGGACAGGGGGCTTACTATGGCTACACCTTC. Its protein is CASSQVGQGAYYGYTF.

The chain employs TRBV7-8 and TRBJ1-1, with D unresolved. The germline V gene encodes CDR1 SGHVS and CDR2 FQNEAQ. V was clipped by 4 bases and J by 3 bases, with 6 bases between them. This CDR3 contains 12 residues. CDR3 nucleotide sequence: TGTGCCAGCAGCTACTCTTACACTGAAGCTTTCTTT. Translation: CASSYSYTEAFF.

This clone showed up just a few times. V is TRBV14 and J is TRBJ2-2, with 7 positions matching TRBD2. V shed 4 bases, J shed 4 bases, and the junction held 9 bases outside the gene matches. CDR1 and CDR2 (germline): SGHDN, FVKESK. The CDR3 runs to 16 residues. This CDR3 reads CASSPSSGVRTGELFF. CDR3 DNA sequence: TGTGCCAGCAGCCCTTCGAGCGGGGTTCGCACCGGGGAGCTGTTTTTT.

This clone showed up just once. This chain uses TRBV28 with TRBJ1-4; 7 bases agree with TRBD1. CDR1 and CDR2 from the germline V gene are MDHEN and SYDVKM. This CDR3 is 15 amino acids long. V shed 6 bases and J 4 bases; nucleotides not matched to a gene: 8. The CDR3 DNA reads TGTGCCAGCAGGGAAGGGGGCGGCAATAATGAAAAACTGTTTTTT. Its translation is CASREGGGNNEKLFF. The whole variable domain, filled in from reference TRBV28 and TRBJ1-4, reads DVKVTQSSRYLVKRTGEKVFLECVQDMDHENMFWYRQDPGLGLRLIYFSYDVKMKEKGDIPEGYSVSREKKERFSLILESASTNQTSMYLCASREGGGNNEKLFFGSGTQLSVL.